One T cell receptor beta chain is described in this entry. Its antigen is currently unknown. This sample was included in a study of CD8 T cells in Susac syndrome. Notes on the study in general: The study admitted that it had a relatively small number of individuals in its TCR sequencing and HLA analysis.

Random hexamers primed reverse transcription of about 0.5 to 1 ug RNA. Each CDR3 protein gets one entry after TCRdb re-called the immunoSEQ multiplex PCR reads with MiXCR. The data show 210,000 or so distinct CDR3 sequences, about 90% seen once. Germline CDR1 is SGHRS and CDR2 is YFSETQ. This CDR3 is built from 12 residues. V was cut by 6 bases and J by 10 bases, with 14 bases left in between. This receptor was obtained from a human donor with multiple sclerosis. The sample was CD8+ T cells from PBMCs. V is TRBV5-1 and J is TRBJ2-1, with D possibly being TRBD2 (6 bases). The CDR3 sequence is CASTPPAGEQFF. CDR3 nucleotide sequence: TGCGCCAGCACCCCACCGGCGGGGGAGCAGTTCTTC.